Given below is one TCR beta chain in context. Deletions cut 6 bases from V and 1 base from J, with 11 bases between. CDR3 size: 14 residues. This specimen belongs to a study of T cells in Graves' hyperthyroidism and ophthalmopathy. Regions amplified from RNA transcripts were the TCR beta CDR3 regions. RT-PCR in the first round (using the HTBI primer set) targeted the TCR CDR3. TCRdb independently ran MiXCR on the multiplex PCR reads; one entry per CDR3 protein. This sample has a few hundred thousand distinct CDR3 sequences, with approximately 14% found just once. The TCR sequence derives from a woman aged 18-29 years with Graves' hyperthyroidism. Sequencing input: blood. The chain joins TRBV12-3 or TRBV12-4 to TRBJ2-3; D remains ambiguous. The DNA for the CDR3 is TGTGCCAGCAGGCGTGGCACAGGCACAGATACGCAGTATTTT. It yields the protein CASRRGTGTDTQYF.